This TCR beta chain came from a study of shared clonotypes between healthy human individuals. Across the study: Per-donor plates numbered three CD4 naive, three CD4 memory, two CD8 naive and one CD8 memory.

The CDR3 has 15 amino acids. Between the trimmed V and J ends, which lost 3 bases and 6 bases, there was a span of 15 bases. Germline V gives CDR1 SGHTS, CDR2 YDEGEE. The CD4+ fraction was divided into a CD45RA+ naive subset and a CD45RA-negative memory subset. Genomic DNA per cell subset filled all wells of several immunoSEQ plates. Sequencing was performed with immunoSEQ multiplex PCR; in TCRdb, only in-frame clones are kept and a portion is missing. This sample yields 2 million to 2.5 million clones, of which roughly 94% are seen a single time; roughly 0.13% belongs to the top ten. This clonotype was sampled from a man between 18 and 35 years old in good health. This chain connects TRBV5-8 to TRBJ2-2; D tentatively reads TRBD1 or TRBD2 (5 bases each). The material sequenced was naive CD4+ T cells sorted from blood. Subset reported: CD45RA+ positively selected. The CDR3 nucleotides read TGTGCCAGCAGCTCCCCCGGGACCAGCGCCGGGGAGCTGTTTTTT. It encodes CASSSPGTSAGELFF.